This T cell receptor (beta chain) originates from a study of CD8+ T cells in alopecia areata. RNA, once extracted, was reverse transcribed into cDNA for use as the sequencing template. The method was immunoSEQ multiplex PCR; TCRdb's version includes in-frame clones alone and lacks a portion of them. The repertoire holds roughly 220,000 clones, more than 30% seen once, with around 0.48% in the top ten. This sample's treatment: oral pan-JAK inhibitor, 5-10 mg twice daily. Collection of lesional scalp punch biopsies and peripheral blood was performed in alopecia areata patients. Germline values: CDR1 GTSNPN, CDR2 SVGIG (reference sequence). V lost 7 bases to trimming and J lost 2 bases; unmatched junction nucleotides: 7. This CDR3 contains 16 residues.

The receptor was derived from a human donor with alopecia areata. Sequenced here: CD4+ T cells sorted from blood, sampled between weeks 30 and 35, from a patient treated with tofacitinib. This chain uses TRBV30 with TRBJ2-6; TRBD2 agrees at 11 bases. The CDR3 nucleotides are TGTGCCTCGCAGGTAGCGGGAGGGGCTGGGGCCAACGTCCTGACTTTC. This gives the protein CASQVAGGAGANVLTF. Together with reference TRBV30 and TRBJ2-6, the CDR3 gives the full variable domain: SQTIHQWPATLVQPVGSPLSLECTVEGTSNPNLYWYRQAAGRGLQLLFYSVGIGQISSEVPQNLSASRPQDRQFILSSKKLLLSDSGFYLCASQVAGGAGANVLTFGAGSRLTVL.